This T cell receptor beta chain was sequenced in a study of CD8 T cells in ankylosing spondylitis. The length of the CDR3 is 14 residues. The V end lost 10 bases, the J end lost 6 bases, and 19 bases lay between the germline ends. TCRdb re-derived calls from the 5' RACE reads in MiXCR, one entry per CDR3 protein. The sample lists around 340,000 distinct CDR3 sequences, roughly 20% occurring once. Only a few counts were recorded for this clonotype. The origin of this receptor is a male donor with ankylosing spondylitis or in good health (not recorded which). Sequencing input: blood, either unsorted or a sorted T cell fraction (not recorded which). J is TRBJ1-5 and V is TRBV12-3 or TRBV12-4, with D possibly matching TRBD1 (6 bases). Here the CDR3 DNA reads TGTGCCAACGAAACAACAGGGTACCGTCAGCCCCAGCATTTT. This encodes CANETTGYRQPQHF.